This entry features one T cell receptor beta chain sequence. These data are taken from a study of blood T cell repertoires in COVID-19. Across the study: Specimens from acute and convalescent COVID-19 originated in the United States, Italy and Spain.

This CDR3 region has 13 residues. CDR1 is SGHDT and CDR2 is YYEEEE in the germline V gene. Trimming stripped 0 bases from V and 2 bases from J, with 5 bases between. How the authors handled the data: Amplifying reference gene primers gave estimates of nucleated cell counts. Clones were read by immunoSEQ multiplex PCR, and TCRdb kept only the in-frame ones, dropping some. V and J calls and clone size come straight from that table; D and trimming were deduced from the DNA. The sample has 100,000 to 150,000 clones, about 87% seen once. The V call is TRBV5-6, the J call TRBJ1-1; D is undetermined. The specimen sequenced was peripheral blood. This sequence originates from a man aged 45-60 years with acute or convalescent COVID-19. The CDR3 sequence is CASSLDSNTEAFF. DNA for the CDR3: TGTGCCAGCAGCTTGGACAGTAACACTGAAGCTTTCTTT.